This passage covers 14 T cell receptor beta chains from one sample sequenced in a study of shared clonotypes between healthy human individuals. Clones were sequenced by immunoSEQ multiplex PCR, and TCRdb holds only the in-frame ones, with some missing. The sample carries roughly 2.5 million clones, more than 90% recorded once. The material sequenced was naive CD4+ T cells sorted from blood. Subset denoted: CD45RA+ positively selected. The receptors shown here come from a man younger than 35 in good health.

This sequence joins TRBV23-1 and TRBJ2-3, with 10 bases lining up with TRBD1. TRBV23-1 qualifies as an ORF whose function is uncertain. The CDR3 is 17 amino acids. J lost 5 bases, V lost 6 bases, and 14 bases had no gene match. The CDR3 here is CASSLSAGTGVKDTQYF. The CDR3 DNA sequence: TGCGCCAGCAGCCTAAGCGCCGGGACAGGGGTTAAAGATACGCAGTATTTT.

The CDR3 DNA sequence: TGTGCCAGCAAGAACGGGGCTGACACCGGGGAGCTGTTTTTT. Translated, it gives CASKNGADTGELFF. The genes are TRBV2 and TRBJ2-2; D may match TRBD1 or TRBD2 (5 bases each). V lost 7 bases, J lost 3 bases, and 12 bases lay in between. The germline V gene encodes CDR1 SNHLY and CDR2 FYNNEI. This CDR3 spans 14 amino acids. Full variable domain (missing parts from reference TRBV2 and TRBJ2-2): EPEVTQTPSHQVTQMGQEVILRCVPISNHLYFYWYRQILGQKVEFLVSFYNNEISEKSEIFDDQFSVERPDGSNFTLKIRSTKLEDSAMYFCASKNGADTGELFFGEGSRLTVL.

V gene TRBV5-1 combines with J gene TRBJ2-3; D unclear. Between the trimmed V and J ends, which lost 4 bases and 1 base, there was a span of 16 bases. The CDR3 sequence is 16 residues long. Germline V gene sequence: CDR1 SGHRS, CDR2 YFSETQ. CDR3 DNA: TGCGCCAGCAGCCTTATATTTAGGCCGGGCACAGATACGCAGTATTTT. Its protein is CASSLIFRPGTDTQYF.

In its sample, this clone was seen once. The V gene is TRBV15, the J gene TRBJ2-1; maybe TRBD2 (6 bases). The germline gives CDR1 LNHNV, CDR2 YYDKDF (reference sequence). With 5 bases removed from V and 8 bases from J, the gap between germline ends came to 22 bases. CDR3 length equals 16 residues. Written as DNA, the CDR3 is TGTGCCACCAGCGGTTACCTAGTTGGGGGGAGTGATGAGCAGTTCTTC. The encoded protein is CATSGYLVGGSDEQFF.

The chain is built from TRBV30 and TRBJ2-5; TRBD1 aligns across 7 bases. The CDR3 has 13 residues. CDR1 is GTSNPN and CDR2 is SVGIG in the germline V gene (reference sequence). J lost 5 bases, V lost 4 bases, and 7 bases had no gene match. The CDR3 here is CAWNQGGWETQYF. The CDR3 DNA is TGTGCCTGGAACCAAGGGGGCTGGGAGACCCAGTACTTC.

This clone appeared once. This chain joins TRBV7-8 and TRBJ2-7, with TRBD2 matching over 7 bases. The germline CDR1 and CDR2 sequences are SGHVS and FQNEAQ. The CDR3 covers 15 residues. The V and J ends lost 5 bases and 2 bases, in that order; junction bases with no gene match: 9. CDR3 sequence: CASSPVEAGPYEQYF. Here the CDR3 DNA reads TGTGCCAGCAGCCCAGTGGAAGCGGGGCCCTACGAGCAGTACTTC. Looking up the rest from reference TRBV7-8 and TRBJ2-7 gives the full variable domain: GAGVSQSPRYKVAKRGQDVALRCDPISGHVSLFWYQQALGQGPEFLTYFQNEAQLDKSGLPSDRFFAERPEGSVSTLKIQRTQQEDSAVYLCASSPVEAGPYEQYFGPGTRLTVT.

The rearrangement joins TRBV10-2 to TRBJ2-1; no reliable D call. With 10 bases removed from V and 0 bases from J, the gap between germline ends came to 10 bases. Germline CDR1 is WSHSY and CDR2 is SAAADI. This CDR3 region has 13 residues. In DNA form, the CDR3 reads TGCGCCACTTCACTGGTCTCCTACAATGAGCAGTTCTTC. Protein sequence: CATSLVSYNEQFF.

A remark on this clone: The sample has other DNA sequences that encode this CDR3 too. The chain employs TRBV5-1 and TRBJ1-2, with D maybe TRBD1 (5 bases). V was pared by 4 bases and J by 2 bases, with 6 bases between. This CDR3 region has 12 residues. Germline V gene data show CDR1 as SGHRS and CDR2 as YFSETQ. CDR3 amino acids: CASSTGNYGYTF. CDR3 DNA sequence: TGCGCCAGCAGCACAGGCAACTATGGCTACACCTTC. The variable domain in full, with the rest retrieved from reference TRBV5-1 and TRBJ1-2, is KAGVTQTPRYLIKTRGQQVTLSCSPISGHRSVSWYQQTPGQGLQFLFEYFSETQRNKGNFPGRFSGRQFSNSRSEMNVSTLELGDSALYLCASSTGNYGYTFGSGTRLTVV.

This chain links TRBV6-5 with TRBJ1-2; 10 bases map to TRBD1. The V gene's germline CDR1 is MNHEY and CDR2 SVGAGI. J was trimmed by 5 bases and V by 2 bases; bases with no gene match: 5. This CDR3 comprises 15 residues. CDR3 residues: CASSYRGTGEYGYTF. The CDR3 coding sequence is TGTGCCAGCAGTTACCGTGGGACAGGGGAATATGGCTACACCTTC.

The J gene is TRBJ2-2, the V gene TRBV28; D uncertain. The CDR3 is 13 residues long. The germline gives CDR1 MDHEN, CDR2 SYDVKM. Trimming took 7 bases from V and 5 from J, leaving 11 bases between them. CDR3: CASTILGTGELFF. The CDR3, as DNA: TGTGCCAGCACCATATTAGGGACCGGGGAGCTGTTTTTT.

CDR3 bases: TGTGCCAGCAGTGTGGAGCGGGGTTCCTACGAGCAGTACTTC. It is translated as CASSVERGSYEQYF. The chain carries TRBV2 and TRBJ2-7, with TRBD2 identical over 7 bases. The CDR3 covers 14 residues. The junction had 4 bases not matched to a gene; V was cut back by 4 bases and J by 1 base. Germline V CDR1 and CDR2: SNHLY, FYNNEI.

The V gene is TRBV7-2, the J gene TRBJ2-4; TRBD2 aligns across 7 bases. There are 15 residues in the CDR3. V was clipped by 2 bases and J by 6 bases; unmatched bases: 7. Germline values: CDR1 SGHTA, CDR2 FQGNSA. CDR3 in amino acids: CASSLSGGSANIQYF. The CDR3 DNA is TGTGCCAGCAGCTTATCAGGCGGGAGCGCAAACATTCAGTACTTC.

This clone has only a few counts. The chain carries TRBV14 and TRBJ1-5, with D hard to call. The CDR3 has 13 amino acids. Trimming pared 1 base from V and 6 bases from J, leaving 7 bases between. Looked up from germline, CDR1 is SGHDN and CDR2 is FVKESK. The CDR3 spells CASSQGWSQPQHF. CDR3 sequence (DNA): TGTGCCAGCAGCCAAGGTTGGAGTCAGCCCCAGCATTTT.

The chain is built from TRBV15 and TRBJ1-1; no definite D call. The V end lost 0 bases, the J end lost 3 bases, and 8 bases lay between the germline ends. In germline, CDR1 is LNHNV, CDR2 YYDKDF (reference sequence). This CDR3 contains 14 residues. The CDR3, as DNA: TGTGCCACCAGCAGAGATTTGGGAGACACTGAAGCTTTCTTT. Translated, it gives CATSRDLGDTEAFF. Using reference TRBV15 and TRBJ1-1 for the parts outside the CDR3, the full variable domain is DAMVIQNPRYQVTQFGKPVTLSCSQTLNHNVMYWYQQKSSQAPKLLFHYYDKDFNNEADTPDNFQSRRPNTSFCFLDIRSPGLGDTAMYLCATSRDLGDTEAFFGQGTRLTVV.